This record covers a single T cell receptor (beta chain). This clone has a handful of counts. The clone's antigen remains unknown. Per-base quality was not reported, and no clone a single base away is much larger than it. These data originate in a study of cytomegalovirus exposure and HLA in healthy donors (dated by TCRdb to between 2016 and 2019). Concerning the study at large: In an earlier analysis of some 610 of the donors, around 300 Gb of sequence data and about 110 million unique TCR beta sequences from 180 million or so T cells were reported. An early release covering 550 to 650 HLA-typed donors comprised 300 to 350 gigabases of sequencing data and tens of millions of unique TCR sequences. Of the roughly 390 genotyped donors, about 80% fell in the genetic ancestry cluster associated with self-reported Caucasian donors. The study aimed to test whether cataloging public T cell receptors could reveal signatures of past pathogen exposure. The study profiled the T cell repertoires of hundreds of subjects by immunosequencing and related them to cytomegalovirus serostatus. Besides the first cohort of approximately 710 subjects, a separate validation cohort made up of 120 different subjects was used. To predict cytomegalovirus infection status, the study brought together high-throughput TCR immunosequencing, statistical association of individual TCRs with disease status, and machine learning. A later analysis re-examined previously published TCR beta repertoires from just over 650 donors and added high-resolution HLA genotyping to investigate patterns of TCR occurrence. The later analysis used no new phenotypic data to find candidate immune exposures, relying instead on TCR beta sequences and their occurrence across donors. In an earlier analysis of about 590 of the donors, high-throughput TCR beta sequencing was used to judge whether each TCR beta V gene segment behaved as functional or pseudogenic. Donor age, sex, ethnicity and CMV serostatus were compiled alongside the repertoire data. Genome-wide SNP genotypes for about 60% of the 666 donors were used in a later genetic analysis, which treated that subset as a discovery cohort. All discovery cohort repertoires had been generated using a single sequencing platform. HLA typing covered class I and class II loci at four-digit resolution. The number of donors typed differed by locus, with roughly 629-640 for A, B, C, DRB1 and DQB1, roughly 550 for DQA1, 606 for DPA1, and approximately 470 for DPB1. Four or five DR-DQ haplotypes were handled as single units for association and clustering, since linkage in the cohort was strong. Among approximately 370 genotyped donors of the cohort, an average of approximately 240,000 unique TCR beta nucleotide sequences was sequenced per donor, of which about 18% were non-productive. The paper's findings and limits, for the study overall: When HLA alleles, especially DR and DQ, strongly co-occurred, TCR associations were difficult to assign to individual alleles. Because the 87-base-pair reads could not distinguish some IMGT-functional V segments, including TRBV6-2 and TRBV6-3, those segments were excluded. In a later genetic analysis, a missense DCLRE1C variant was associated with V-gene and J-gene trimming of TCR beta chains, and the association was replicated in an independent cohort. Because counts were too low, seventeen rarely observed V segments, including chromosome 9 orphons, were excluded from the earlier analysis of roughly 580 of the donors. The authors suggested that the approach could potentially be extended to other disease states and immunological phenotypes. Correlated functional status among segregating V segments might be attributable to linkage disequilibrium, but an unknown experimental factor could not be ruled out. Because HLA typing was unavailable for some donors at each locus, only the typed subset was used in association tests. The cohort was sequenced for TCR beta chains only, and without alpha or paired-chain data the features that could be detected were limited. For the cohort, immune exposure information was limited to CMV serostatus. Roughly uniform sequencing depth across donors was assumed in presence/absence analyses, although this assumption may not hold. In vitro tests confirmed that a few of the cytomegalovirus-associated TCR beta chains recognize cytomegalovirus antigens. A further reported finding was that TCR beta sequences accurately predicted the HLA-A and HLA-B alleles for most subjects in the first cohort. The study listed 150 to 200 TCR beta chains as associated with cytomegalovirus. In a later analysis, the rate of TCR association differed among HLA loci, with DRB1 alleles having the most associated TCRs and HLA-C alleles having the fewest. Cytomegalovirus status was reported to be diagnosed by the classifier with high specificity and sensitivity in both the original and validation cohorts. In a later analysis, HLA-associated TCR beta chains were found to be more clonally expanded and to have lower generation probabilities than equally common non-associated chains. According to a later analysis, most CMV-associated TCR beta chains appeared to be HLA-restricted, and the HLA associations seemed to be driven largely by CMV exposure. Broadly in line with IMGT annotations, most TCR beta V segments showed up in productive rearrangements about 87% or about 30% of the time in an earlier analysis of 450 to 600 of the donors. In a later analysis, about 16,000 TCR beta sequences were associated with specific HLA alleles at a false discovery rate of 0.05. According to a later analysis, parvovirus B19, influenza, CMV and Epstein-Barr virus appeared linked to several top co-occurrence clusters. A later genetic analysis reported fewer N-insertions in productive TCRs among donors in an Asian-associated ancestry cluster than the approximately 700-donor mean. The sequencing pipeline was judged likely to have produced a cluster of highly shared sequence variants as a technical artifact. Most TCR sequences were observed very rarely across donors, whereas some public TCRs were present in many individuals.

Library preparation was by the immunoSEQ multiplex PCR assay. For the multiplex PCR, a mixture combining 60 forward primers for TCR Vbeta segments and 13 reverse primers for TCR Jbeta segments was used. The CDR3 region of rearranged TCR beta genes was amplified from genomic DNA with a multiplex PCR assay. The Illumina HiSeq System was used to sequence the amplified TCR beta libraries as 87-base-pair reads. The original pipeline was this. Across the roughly 640 repertoires, a later analysis counted 75 million to 90 million unique TCR beta chains, 8.5 million to 12 million of which were shared by at least two donors. A nearest-neighbor algorithm error-corrected the raw reads and collapsed the reads into unique sequences, merging closely related sequences to remove PCR and sequencing errors. Alignment of CDR3 sequences to IMGT reference sequences was used to assign V, D and J gene segments. For a sequence to be retained, a match of at least six nucleotides to both a V gene segment and a J gene segment was required. Rearrangements were classified as productive when the CDR3 lacked stop codons and remained in frame with V and J, and all other rearrangements were classified as non-productive. CDR3 was defined by IMGT convention, running from the second conserved V-encoded cysteine to the conserved J-encoded phenylalanine. The earlier analysis of roughly 590 of the donors excluded any sequence lacking an unambiguous match to a single V gene segment. An earlier analysis of some 610 of the donors called V segments functional above 56.7% productive rearrangements and segregating when the between-donor standard deviation exceeded 5%. To diagnose cytomegalovirus status from the catalog of TCR beta chain sequences, a statistical classification framework was built. A later analysis assigned V and J genes by comparing TCR nucleotide sequences with IMGT/GENE-DB human TR gene sequences. Using the TCRdist pipeline, a later analysis assigned CDR3 sequences along with most-parsimonious VDJ recombination scenarios. In a later analysis, every TCR beta chain was defined by the combination of its CDR3 amino acid sequence and its V-gene family, and reads without a unique V-gene family were dropped. To address suspected cross-contamination and a sequencing artifact, a later analysis removed approximately 590 highly shared, low-generation-probability nucleotide sequences. In a later analysis, a clonal expansion index was calculated for each public chain from normalized within-repertoire ranks of inferred template counts. A later analysis computed generation probabilities with a VDJ recombination model fitted to out-of-frame rearrangements, and checked the results against IGoR. In a later analysis, TCR-TCR, TCR-HLA and TCR-CMV co-occurrence was scored with hypergeometric tests, and a repertoire-size bias correction was applied to TCR pairs. To estimate false discovery rates, a later analysis permuted the HLA or CMV assignments 20 times. In a later analysis, co-occurring TCRs were grouped using DBSCAN, and TCRdist sequence similarity was added for clustering within HLA-allele-positive subsets. Repertoires with fewer than 30,000 or more than 120,000 public chains were left out of co-occurrence clustering, as were several repertoires with anomalous nucleotide sharing. TCRdb took this table from immuneACCESS and kept in-frame rearrangements with V and J called. Such tables lack part of the clones; where checked against another copy, unresolved V genes explain under half of the gap, and the rest is unexplained. V and J calls and clone size are copied from that table; D and trimming were computed from the DNA. Within this sample are about 120,000 clones, with about 60% of them counted one time only. In total, the top ten clones hold about 9.1% of the sample.

The cohort consisted of 670 or so healthy bone marrow donors. At the time of sampling, all cohort members were nominally healthy, though unrecorded immune exposures were likely present. The donor tested CMV seropositive and was one of the 289 seropositive cohort members. A peripheral blood sample was collected from each donor, and TCR beta sequencing was performed on peripheral blood mononuclear cells. The Qiagen DNeasy Blood Extraction Kit was used to extract genomic DNA from the blood cell samples. V gives up 5 bases and J gives up 0 bases, and the segment between their germline ends measures 18 bases. CDR1 and CDR2 are drawn from the germline V gene (reference sequence): LNHDA, SQIVND. The CDR3 numbers 17 residues from cysteine through phenylalanine. Just the 51-base CDR3 DNA is kept, in frame starting at base 1.

Sequences were obtained from PBMCs. The receptor comes from a man in his forties or fifties in good health and CMV-seropositive. The chain employs TRBV19 and TRBJ2-3, with a tentative D gene TRBD2 over 5 matching bases. The CDR3 here reads CASSLFGMGVSTDTQYF. The DNA sequence is as follows: TGTGCCAGTAGTCTATTTGGTATGGGAGTGAGCACAGATACGCAGTATTTT. The CDR3, completed at both ends by the reference TRBV19 and TRBJ2-3 genes, gives the full variable domain DGGITQSPKYLFRKEGQNVTLSCEQNLNHDAMYWYRQDPGQGLRLIYYSQIVNDFQKGDIAEGYSVSREKKESFPLTVTSAQKNPTAFYLCASSLFGMGVSTDTQYFGPGTRLTVL.